A selection of T cell receptor beta chains follows, all from one sample in a study of cytomegalovirus exposure and HLA in healthy donors. The data were produced by immunoSEQ multiplex PCR, yet TCRdb's version contains in-frame clones alone and is incomplete. The sample contains roughly 300,000 clones, 86% of which appear only once. The sequenced material came from PBMCs. Receptors were obtained from a woman in her late teens or twenties in good health and CMV-seronegative. CDR3s include the opening cysteine and the closing phenylalanine or tryptophan. D genes are given only for firm matches.

J,V,D,DNA,CDR3
TRBJ2-1,TRBV2,TRBD2,TGTGCCAGCGGGCGGGAGGGCACCCCCAATGAGCAGTTCTTC,CASGREGTPNEQFF
TRBJ2-7,TRBV6-6,-,TGTGCCAGCAGTCCCAGCGGAGAGGCTGTGGAGCAGTACTTC,CASSPSGEAVEQYF
TRBJ2-3,TRBV7-3,-,TGTGCCAGCAGCTTAAAACGGGGGACGGATAGCACAGATACGCAGTATTTT,CASSLKRGTDSTDTQYF
TRBJ2-7,TRBV5-8,-,TGTGCCAGCAGCTTTAGGGGACACCCATGGTACGAGCAGTACTTC,CASSFRGHPWYEQYF
TRBJ2-2,TRBV4-3,-,TGCGCCAGCAGCCAAGACCAAAACAGCCTCACCGGGGAGCTGTTTTTT,CASSQDQNSLTGELFF
TRBJ1-2,TRBV6-5,-,TGTGCCAGCAGTTACTCTGTGGCGGCAAACTATGGCTACACCTTC,CASSYSVAANYGYTF
TRBJ2-7,TRBV6-1,TRBD1,TGTGCCAGCAGTGACCGCTCCCGGGACAGGGGCTTCTACGAGCAGTACTTC,CASSDRSRDRGFYEQYF
TRBJ1-5,TRBV4-1,-,TGCGCCAGCAGTACACAGGGAAGCAATCAGCCCCAGCATTTT,CASSTQGSNQPQHF
TRBJ2-7,TRBV7-2,TRBD2,TGTGCCAGCAGCCCCCAGGGCGGGAGTACCGAGCAGTACTTC,CASSPQGGSTEQYF
TRBJ2-6,TRBV6-5,-,TGTGCCAGCAGTTACTCAGGGGCTGGGGCCAACGTCCTGACTTTC,CASSYSGAGANVLTF
TRBJ1-4,TRBV9,TRBD1,TGTGCCAGCAGCGGCGACAGGGGGACGAGGGCTAATGAAAAACTGTTTTTT,CASSGDRGTRANEKLFF
TRBJ2-7,TRBV18,TRBD1,TGTGCCAGCACATCCGGGACAGATTCCTACGAGCAGTACTTC,CASTSGTDSYEQYF
TRBJ2-7,TRBV5-4,TRBD2,TGTGCCAGCAGCCTATCCTCGGCGGGAGGCGTCTTCGGCTACGAGCAGTACTTC,CASSLSSAGGVFGYEQYF
TRBJ1-1,TRBV29-1,TRBD1,TGCAGCGTAGTACTCACAGGGGGCAACACTGAAGCTTTCTTT,CSVVLTGGNTEAFF
TRBJ2-7,TRBV28,-,TGTGCCCAGGGGAGCGGGAATTCCTACGAGCAGTACTTC,CAQGSGNSYEQYF
TRBJ2-6,TRBV5-1,-,TGCGCCAGCAGCTCGGGATCAGGGGCCAACGTCCTGACTTTC,CASSSGSGANVLTF
TRBJ2-7,TRBV29-1,TRBD1,TGCAGCGTTGTAAGGGGACAGGGGGCCTACGAGCAGTACTTC,CSVVRGQGAYEQYF
TRBJ2-6,TRBV12-5,-,TGTGCTAGTGGTTTCAGGGGAGCGGTAACTGGGGCCAACGTCCTGACTTTC,CASGFRGAVTGANVLTF